This TCR beta chain derives from a study of tumor-infiltrating lymphocytes in oesophageal squamous cell carcinoma. This clonotype was seen more than once but under ten times. Trimming took off 3 bases at V and 2 bases at J, with 11 bases between the two ends. From germline, CDR1 is SEHNR and CDR2 FQNEAQ (reference sequence). The CDR3 sequence is 15 residues long. TCRdb fed the PCR reads into MiXCR, producing one record per CDR3 protein. Of 9,000 to 13,000 distinct CDR3 sequences in the sample, less than 70% were seen once. The clonotype was recovered from a male donor with esophageal squamous cell carcinoma. Sequencing was carried out using esophageal tumor tissue. This chain connects TRBV7-9 to TRBJ2-1; D is possibly TRBD1 (5 bases). The CDR3 loop is CASSLGPAAYNEQFF. For the CDR3, the DNA is TGTGCCAGCAGCTTGGGGCCTGCGGCCTACAATGAGCAGTTCTTC. Combining the CDR3 with reference TRBV7-9 and TRBJ2-1 gives the whole variable domain DTGVSQNPRHKITKRGQNVTFRCDPISEHNRLYWYRQTLGQGPEFLTYFQNEAQLEKSRLLSDRFSAERPKGSFSTLEIQRTEQGDSAMYLCASSLGPAAYNEQFFGPGTRLTVL.